The T cell receptor beta chain described here comes from a study of long-term antiretroviral therapy in people with HIV. The study, taken as a whole, reports: Against controls, HIV repertoires showed narrower ranges of CDR3 length.

Germline CDR1 and CDR2: SGHTA and FQGTGA. The CDR3 contains 11 residues. V was pared by 2 bases and J by 4 bases, with 2 bases between. Samples held roughly 1-11 million cryopreserved PBMC, and DNA extraction followed. In its sample, this clone was seen a few times. What it binds is not known. Samples were assayed with immunoSEQ v3.0 at survey level. Target depth was about 35,000-50,000 T-cell genomes per sample. Sequencing was performed with immunoSEQ multiplex PCR; in TCRdb, only in-frame clones are kept and a portion is missing. Among roughly 22,000 clones listed, about 79% were seen once. The rearrangement joins TRBV7-3 to TRBJ1-2; D gene unclear. Sample: unsorted PBMCs, taken 3 years after starting antiretroviral therapy. This receptor was identified in a man aged 45-65 years with HIV. The DNA of the CDR3 is TGTGCCAGCAGCTTAGTCTATGGCTACACCTTC. As protein: CASSLVYGYTF.